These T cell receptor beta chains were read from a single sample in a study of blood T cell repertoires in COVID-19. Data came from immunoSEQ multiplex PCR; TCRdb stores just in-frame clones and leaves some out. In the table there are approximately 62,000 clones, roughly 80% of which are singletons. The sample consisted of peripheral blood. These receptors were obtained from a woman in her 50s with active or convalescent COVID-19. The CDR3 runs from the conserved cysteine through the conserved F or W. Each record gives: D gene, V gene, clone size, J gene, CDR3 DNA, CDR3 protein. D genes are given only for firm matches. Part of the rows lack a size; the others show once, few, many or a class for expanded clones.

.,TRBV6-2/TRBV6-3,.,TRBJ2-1,TGTGCCAGCAGCCAACCGAGGTTTCCCTACAATGAGCAGTTCTTC,CASSQPRFPYNEQFF
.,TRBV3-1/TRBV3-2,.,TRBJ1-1,TGTGCCAGCAGCCCCCCACCGCGGGGGAACACTGAAGCTTTCTTT,CASSPPPRGNTEAFF
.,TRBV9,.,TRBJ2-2,TGTGCCAGCAGCGTAGCGCTAGCGCCCGGGGAGCTGTTTTTT,CASSVALAPGELFF
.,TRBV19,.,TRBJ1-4,TGTGCCAGTATCGAGGGTGAAAAACTGTTTTTT,CASIEGEKLFF
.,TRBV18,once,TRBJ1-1,TGTGCCAGCTCACCTCGATCAGGGGTTTTTGGCACTGAAGCTTTCTTT,CASSPRSGVFGTEAFF
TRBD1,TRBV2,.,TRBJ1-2,TGTGCCAGCAGCGAAAGACAGGGGGCGGGTGGCTACACCTTC,CASSERQGAGGYTF
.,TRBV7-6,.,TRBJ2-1,TGTGCCAGCAGCCCGCTACCCCCCCAGCGGCTAAGCTCCTACAATGAGCAGTTCTTC,CASSPLPPQRLSSYNEQFF
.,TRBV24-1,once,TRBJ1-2,TGTGCCACCAGTGAACCAGATAACTATGGCTACACCTTC,CATSEPDNYGYTF
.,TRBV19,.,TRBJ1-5,TGTGCCAGTAGTATAGCGAGTAGCAATCAGCCCCAGCATTTT,CASSIASSNQPQHF
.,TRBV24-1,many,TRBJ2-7,TGTGCCACCAGCGGTTCGGGGGAGGCGATTGAGCAGTACTTC,CATSGSGEAIEQYF
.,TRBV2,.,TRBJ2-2,TGTGCCAGCAGTGACTGGCGGATGAACACCGGGGAGCTGTTTTTT,CASSDWRMNTGELFF
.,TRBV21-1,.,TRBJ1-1,TGTGCCAGCAGCTTAACAGGGGTGCACACTGAAGCTTTCTTT,CASSLTGVHTEAFF
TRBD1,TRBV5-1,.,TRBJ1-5,TGCGCCAGCAGTTATACGACAGGGTCAAATCAGCCCCAGCATTTT,CASSYTTGSNQPQHF
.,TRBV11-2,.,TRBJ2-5,TGTGCCAGCAGCCCCCGGGACTTTCACCAAGAGACCCAGTACTTC,CASSPRDFHQETQYF
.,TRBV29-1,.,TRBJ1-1,TGCAGCGTTGAAAATCGGGGGGCGAACACTGAAGCTTTCTTT,CSVENRGANTEAFF
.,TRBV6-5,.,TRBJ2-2,TGTGCCAGCAGGAGACTAGTTTCCGGGGAGCTGTTTTTT,CASRRLVSGELFF
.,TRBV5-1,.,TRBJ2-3,TGCGCCAGCAGCTTGGTGTCAGGGCGAGATACGCAGTATTTT,CASSLVSGRDTQYF
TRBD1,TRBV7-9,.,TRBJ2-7,TGTGCCAGCACCCTAACAGGGGGTGTTTACGAGCAGTACTTC,CASTLTGGVYEQYF
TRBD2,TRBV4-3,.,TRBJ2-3,TGCGCCAGCAGCCAATCGGGACTAGCGGACACAGATACGCAGTATTTT,CASSQSGLADTDTQYF
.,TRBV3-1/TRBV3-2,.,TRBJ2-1,TGTGCCAGCAGCCAAGATCACCCCTATTCCGGAGGGGCCCGTGCGTACAATGAGCAGTTCTTC,CASSQDHPYSGGARAYNEQFF
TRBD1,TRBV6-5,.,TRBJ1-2,TGTGCCAGCTACGGGACAGGGGACTATGGCTACACCTTC,CASYGTGDYGYTF
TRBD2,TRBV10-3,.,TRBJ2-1,TGTGCCATCAGTACTAGCGATGAGCAGTTCTTC,CAISTSDEQFF
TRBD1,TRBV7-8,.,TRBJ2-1,TGTGCCAGCAGCTTAGGGCCCGGGACAGGGATAAACAATGAGCAGTTCTTC,CASSLGPGTGINNEQFF
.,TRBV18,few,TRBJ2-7,TGTGCCAGCTCACCAAGCGAGGCGTACGAGCAGTACTTC,CASSPSEAYEQYF
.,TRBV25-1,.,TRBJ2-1,TGTGCCACCATCCGGGACTTAGCTCCCAATGAGCAGTTCTTC,CATIRDLAPNEQFF
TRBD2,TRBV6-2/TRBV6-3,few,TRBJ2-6,TGTGCCAGCAGTTACACCTCGGGGAGGGCCCCTACCTCCCCCTTCAACGTCCTGACTTTC,CASSYTSGRAPTSPFNVLTF
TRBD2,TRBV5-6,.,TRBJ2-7,TGTGCCAGCAGCTGGGGACTAGCCTACGAGCAGTACTTC,CASSWGLAYEQYF
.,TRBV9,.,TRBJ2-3,TGTGCCAGCACCCGCGGAGGAACAGATACGCAGTATTTT,CASTRGGTDTQYF
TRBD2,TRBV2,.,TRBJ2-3,TGTGCCAGCAGGGGACTAGTCACCGCAGATACGCAGTATTTT,CASRGLVTADTQYF
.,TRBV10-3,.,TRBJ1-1,TGTGCCATCAGTGACGGGGGGATCGTCGAAGCTTTCTTT,CAISDGGIVEAFF
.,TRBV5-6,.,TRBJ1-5,TGTGCCAGCAGCTTGGCAAGGAGGGGAGGACAGCCCCAGCATTTT,CASSLARRGGQPQHF
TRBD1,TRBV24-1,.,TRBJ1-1,TGTGCCACCAGTGACTCAGGACAGGACACTGAAGCTTTCTTT,CATSDSGQDTEAFF
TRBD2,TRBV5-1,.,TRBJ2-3,TGCGCCAGCTCGGGGGGACCCACAGATACGCAGTATTTT,CASSGGPTDTQYF
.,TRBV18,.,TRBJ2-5,TGTGCCAGCTCACCGATCAGCGAGCAAGAGACCCAGTACTTC,CASSPISEQETQYF
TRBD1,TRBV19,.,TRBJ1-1,TGTGCCAGCCGGACAGGCCCGAACACTGAAGCTTTCTTT,CASRTGPNTEAFF
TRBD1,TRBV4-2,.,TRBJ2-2,TGTGCCAGCAGCCAAGCGGGACAGGGGGCAGGGACCGGGGAGCTGTTTTTT,CASSQAGQGAGTGELFF
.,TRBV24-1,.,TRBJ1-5,TGTGCCACCAGTGACGTCGGGGGTCGCAATCAGCCCCAGCATTTT,CATSDVGGRNQPQHF
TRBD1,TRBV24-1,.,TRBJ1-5,TGTGCCACCAGTGACACCCGACAGGGGGACGATCAGCCCCAGCATTTT,CATSDTRQGDDQPQHF
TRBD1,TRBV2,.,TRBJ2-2,TGTGCCAGCAGTGAGGACAGGGTCTCCGGCACCGGGGAGCTGTTTTTT,CASSEDRVSGTGELFF